Below are 16 T cell receptor beta chains sequenced from a single sample in a study of T cells after yellow fever vaccination. Each CDR3 protein gets one entry after TCRdb re-called the 5' RACE reads with MiXCR. Here the sample spans over 65,000 distinct CDR3 sequences, 13% being singletons. The sequenced sample was CD8+ T cells not binding an NS4B(214-222) dextramer, sorted from PBMCs, obtained about 21 days after the first yellow fever vaccination. All receptors come from a man younger than 35 who received the YFV17D yellow fever vaccine.

This clonotype was counted only a few times. The chain recombines TRBV4-3 with TRBJ2-5, with a tentative D call TRBD1 (6 bases). Germline CDR1 and CDR2: LGHNA and YSLEER. CDR3 length equals 15 residues. Trimming shortened V by 0 bases and J by 6 bases, and 14 bases separated the two germline ends. The CDR3 protein is CASSQDATGPKTQYF. The CDR3 DNA reads TGCGCCAGCAGCCAAGATGCGACAGGCCCAAAGACCCAGTACTTC.

This clonotype was observed a few times. The chain combines TRBV11-2 with TRBJ2-3; 8 nucleotides match TRBD2. The CDR3 loop spans 20 amino acids. Per the germline V gene, CDR1 is SGHAT and CDR2 is FQNNGV. The junction had 16 bases not matched to a gene; V was cut back by 2 bases and J by 0 bases. The CDR3 bases are TGTGCCAGCAGCTTATGGGCGGGGGGCCCGAGGCTGCCTAGCACAGATACGCAGTATTTT. Residues: CASSLWAGGPRLPSTDTQYF.

This sequence joins TRBV30 and TRBJ1-1; D is undetermined. Germline V gene lookup returns CDR1 GTSNPN and CDR2 SVGIG (reference sequence). This CDR3 contains 12 residues. Deletions cut 0 bases from V and 8 bases from J, with 10 bases between. The DNA for the CDR3 is TGTGCCTGGAGTGTCGGCGGGGTAGAAGCTTTCTTT. This encodes CAWSVGGVEAFF.

The chain is built from TRBV3-1 and TRBJ1-5, with D unresolved. V lost 8 bases and J lost 4, with 15 bases in between. Germline loops: CDR1 LGHDT, CDR2 YNNKEL (reference sequence). The CDR3 runs to 14 residues. Here the CDR3 DNA reads TGTGCCAGCCCTAAGACACTCCGGAATCAGCCCCAGCATTTT. Encoded protein: CASPKTLRNQPQHF.

This clonotype was found a few times. The chain carries TRBV3-1 and TRBJ2-5, with unresolved D. Looked up from germline, CDR1 is LGHDT and CDR2 is YNNKEL (reference sequence). The V end was cut by 5 bases, the J end by 4 bases, with 8 bases between. The CDR3 is made up of 12 amino acids. DNA of the CDR3: TGTGCCAGCAGCTTCCACTCAGAGACCCAGTACTTC. Translating gives CASSFHSETQYF.

This chain connects TRBV6-2 or TRBV6-3 to TRBJ1-5; D not resolved. Germline V gene sequence: CDR1 MNHEY, CDR2 SVGEGT. Trimming removed 6 bases from V and 0 bases from J, with 15 bases in between. This CDR3 is 16 amino acids long. This CDR3 reads CASSPGQKYSNQPQHF. The DNA for the CDR3 is TGTGCCAGCAGCCCGGGCCAGAAGTATAGCAATCAGCCCCAGCATTTT.

The J gene is TRBJ2-6, the V gene TRBV4-1; D not certain. Germline assignment: CDR1 MGHRA and CDR2 YSYEKL. The ends were cut back, 1 base at V and 0 bases at J, with 10 bases in the middle. The CDR3 spans 17 residues. The CDR3 loop is CASSQVSPISGANVLTF. The CDR3 DNA reads TGCGCCAGCAGCCAAGTCAGCCCGATCTCTGGGGCCAACGTCCTGACTTTC.

This clonotype was detected only once. This chain links TRBV6-5 with TRBJ1-2; maybe TRBD1 (6 bases). Germline CDR1 and CDR2: MNHEY and SVGAGI. Trimming took off 4 bases at V and 8 bases at J, with 17 bases between the two ends. The CDR3 is 14 amino acids. CDR3 region: CASSSGQWLDGYTF. In nucleotides, the CDR3 is TGTGCCAGCAGTTCCGGACAGTGGTTAGACGGCTACACCTTC.

This clonotype was seen a handful of times. The rearrangement joins TRBV20-1 to TRBJ2-1, with a possible D match to TRBD2 (5 bases). The CDR3 runs to 14 residues. The germline V gene has CDR1 DFQATT and CDR2 SNEGSKA (reference sequence). V lost 0 bases to trimming and J lost 8 bases, with 14 bases between them. CDR3 amino acids: CSARDLSAGHEQFF. CDR3 nucleotide sequence: TGCAGTGCTAGAGATTTGAGCGCGGGTCATGAGCAGTTCTTC.

The V call is TRBV7-6, the J call TRBJ2-1, with TRBD2 identical over 15 bases. The CDR3 is 17 residues long. Germline V gene data show CDR1 as SGHVS and CDR2 as FNYEAQ. The V segment lost 5 bases and the J segment 8 bases; nucleotides outside the gene matches: 10. Here the CDR3 DNA reads TGTGCCAGCAGCATAAGGACTAGCGGGGGGGCCAGGGATGAGCAGTTCTTC. It translates to CASSIRTSGGARDEQFF.

The sample holds a few counts of this clonotype. V and J are TRBV2 and TRBJ1-1; TRBD1 aligns across 7 bases. The germline V gene has CDR1 SNHLY and CDR2 FYNNEI. The CDR3 spans 14 residues. V was pared by 3 bases and J by 7 bases, with 8 bases of the junction left unmatched. CDR3 DNA sequence: TGTGCCAGCAGTGACAGGGGGGCCTTCTTTGAAGCTTTCTTT. It yields the protein CASSDRGAFFEAFF. Complete variable domain (other parts from reference TRBV2 and TRBJ1-1): EPEVTQTPSHQVTQMGQEVILRCVPISNHLYFYWYRQILGQKVEFLVSFYNNEISEKSEIFDDQFSVERPDGSNFTLKIRSTKLEDSAMYFCASSDRGAFFEAFFGQGTRLTVV.

The chain links TRBV29-1 to TRBJ2-3; D remains ambiguous. This CDR3 has 14 residues. CDR1 and CDR2 (germline): SQVTM, ANQGSEA. Trimming pared 3 bases from V and 1 base from J, leaving 11 bases between. The chain's CDR3 is CSVEGSRGTDTQYF. The CDR3 DNA reads as TGCAGCGTTGAGGGTAGCCGAGGCACAGATACGCAGTATTTT.

The genes are TRBV14 and TRBJ2-1; 8 nucleotides align to TRBD2. The CDR3 consists of 18 residues. With 3 bases clipped from V and 4 bases from J, the junction kept 14 bases outside the gene matches. Germline assignment: CDR1 SGHDN and CDR2 FVKESK. The CDR3 loop is CASSHPRVLAEGYNEQFF. CDR3 nucleotides: TGTGCCAGCAGCCACCCAAGGGTACTAGCGGAAGGATACAATGAGCAGTTCTTC.

The chain employs TRBV4-1 and TRBJ1-5; D not certain. The CDR3 is 14 amino acids. The V gene's germline CDR1 is MGHRA and CDR2 YSYEKL. Trimming left V 2 bases short and J 11 bases short, with 16 bases between. CDR3 sequence (DNA): TGCGCCAGCAGCCAATCGGACGAGGTTAGGTCCCAGCATTTT. Translated: CASSQSDEVRSQHF.

The V and J genes are TRBV29-1 and TRBJ1-1, with 8 bases that match TRBD1. Germline trimming cut 8 bases from V and 5 bases from J; bases unmatched to any gene: 13. Germline lookup yields CDR1 SQVTM and CDR2 ANQGSEA. The CDR3 contains 14 residues. The DNA of the CDR3 is TGCAGCTCTGACAGGGGCGAGATTGGGACTGAAGCTTTCTTT. It translates to CSSDRGEIGTEAFF.

The rearrangement uses TRBV6-2 or TRBV6-3 and TRBJ2-2; D might be TRBD1 or TRBD2, each matching 5 bases. Trimming shortened V by 2 bases and J by 3 bases, and 7 bases separated the two germline ends. The CDR3 spans 14 residues. Germline CDR1 reads MNHEY; CDR2 reads SVGEGT. The CDR3 protein is CASSYGTDTGELFF. CDR3 nucleotide sequence: TGTGCCAGCAGTTACGGGACCGACACCGGGGAGCTGTTTTTT.